This TCR beta chain was sequenced in a study of early T cells in non-severe SARS-CoV-2 infection. There are 15 residues in the CDR3. V was pared by 0 bases and J by 0 bases, with 8 bases between. The germline CDR1 and CDR2 sequences are SGHAT and FQNNGV. TCRdb independently ran MiXCR on the 5' RACE reads; one entry per CDR3 protein. In the table there are approximately 66,000 distinct CDR3 sequences, 12% of which are singletons. V gene TRBV11-2 combines with J gene TRBJ1-1; D may be TRBD1 (5 bases). This clonotype was obtained from an adult who was a healthcare worker with PCR-confirmed SARS-CoV-2 infection or an uninfected control (not recorded which). The donor label of this sample is uncertain. Source: whole blood, taken at baseline. CDR3 sequence (DNA): TGTGCCAGCAGCTTAGAGGGGGTAATGAACACTGAAGCTTTCTTT. It yields the protein CASSLEGVMNTEAFF.